The present T cell receptor beta chain was sequenced within a study of blood T cell repertoires in COVID-19. Study overall: Acute and convalescent COVID-19 samples came from the United States, Italy and Spain.

Deletions cut 2 bases from V and 8 bases from J, with 15 bases between. The CDR3 sequence is 13 residues long. Germline lookup yields CDR1 GTSNPN and CDR2 SVGIG (reference sequence). This clone was picked up a small number of times. Participant ages covered about 18 to 89 years across 24 US areas. Participants had their cohort set by participant-reported clinical history. What the recovered Cohort 3 donors had was two negative PCRs, clearance, or symptom resolution. Produced via immunoSEQ multiplex PCR; TCRdb's table is partial and in-frame only. The table records about 210,000 clones, approximately 75% of them present only once.

The rearrangement links TRBV30 to TRBJ1-2; tentative D call: TRBD1 (5 bases). This receptor was identified in a man in his forties who had recovered from COVID-19. The specimen sequenced was PBMCs or T cells enriched from blood (not recorded which). CDR3 sequence: CAWSFGAVGGYTF. Written as DNA, the CDR3 is TGTGCCTGGAGTTTTGGGGCCGTAGGAGGCTACACCTTC.